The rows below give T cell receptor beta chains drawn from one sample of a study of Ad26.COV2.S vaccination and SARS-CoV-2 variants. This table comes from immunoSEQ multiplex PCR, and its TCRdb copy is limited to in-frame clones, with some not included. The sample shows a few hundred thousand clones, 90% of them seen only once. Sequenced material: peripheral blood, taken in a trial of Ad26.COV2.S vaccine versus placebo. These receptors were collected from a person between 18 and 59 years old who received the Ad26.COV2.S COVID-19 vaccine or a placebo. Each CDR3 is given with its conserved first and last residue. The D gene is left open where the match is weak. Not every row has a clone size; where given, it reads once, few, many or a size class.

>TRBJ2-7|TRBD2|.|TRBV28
TGTGCCAGCAGCCTAAATCTAGCGGGACAAGGAGACGAGCAGTACTTC
CASSLNLAGQGDEQYF
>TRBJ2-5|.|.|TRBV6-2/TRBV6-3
TGTGCCAGCAGTTACGGGCAAGAGACCCAGTACTTC
CASSYGQETQYF
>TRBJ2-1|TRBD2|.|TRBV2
TGTGCCAGCATCAAAAGGCGGGAGGGCCTCTACAATGAGCAGTTCTTC
CASIKRREGLYNEQFF
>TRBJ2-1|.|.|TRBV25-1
TGTGCCAGCAGTGGAGTCCGAAACTACAATGAGCAGTTCTTC
CASSGVRNYNEQFF
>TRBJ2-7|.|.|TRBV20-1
TGCAGTGCTAATGACGTGAAACCGGGCATATACGAGCAGTACTTC
CSANDVKPGIYEQYF
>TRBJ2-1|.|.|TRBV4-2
TGTGCCAGCAGCCAAGATCAGGGAGACTGGTCCTACAATGAGCAGTTCTTC
CASSQDQGDWSYNEQFF
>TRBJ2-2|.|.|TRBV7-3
TGTGCCAGCAGCTTAACGACGATGGGGACTCAGACCGGGGAGCTGTTTTTT
CASSLTTMGTQTGELFF
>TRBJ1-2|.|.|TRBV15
TGTGCCACCTCTAGATCAGGGATCAACTATGGCTACACCTTC
CATSRSGINYGYTF
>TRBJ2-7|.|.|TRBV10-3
TGTGCCATCAGTGAGGGAGTAAGGGACGAGCAGTACTTC
CAISEGVRDEQYF
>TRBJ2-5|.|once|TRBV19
TGTGCCAGTAGCCCGGGACCGGGCTTGGCCCAGTACTTC
CASSPGPGLAQYF